Listed below are T cell receptor beta chains from one sample, sequenced in a study of blood T cell repertoires in COVID-19. Repertoires were generated with immunoSEQ multiplex PCR, while TCRdb's copy carries only in-frame clones and drops some. Of roughly 400,000 clones listed, around 89% are singletons. The sequenced sample was PBMCs or T cells enriched from blood (not recorded which). All receptors come from a man aged 25-45 years who had recovered from COVID-19. Both conserved end residues are part of each CDR3. The D gene is left open where the match is weak. Expanded clones get a size class; other rows say once, few or many, or leave the size out.

CASSQEFGETGSDEQYF	TGTGCCAGCAGCCAAGAATTTGGGGAGACAGGGTCAGACGAGCAGTACTTC	TRBV14	TRBJ2-7	NA	TRBD1
CASSLSAGRAWETQYF	TGTGCCAGCAGCTTAAGTGCCGGGAGGGCATGGGAGACCCAGTACTTC	TRBV7-2	TRBJ2-5	NA	TRBD2
CASSVTSGSNTQYF	TGTGCCAGCAGTGTGACTAGCGGGAGTAATACGCAGTATTTT	TRBV6-4	TRBJ2-3	NA	TRBD2
CASSLDGRPYNEQFF	TGTGCCAGCAGCTTAGACGGGAGGCCCTACAATGAGCAGTTCTTC	TRBV11-3	TRBJ2-1	NA	TRBD2
CSALGGPNYGYTF	TGCAGCGCCCTCGGGGGACCTAACTATGGCTACACCTTC	TRBV29-1	TRBJ1-2	NA	NA
CASSETFEQYF	TGTGCCAGCAGTGAAACATTCGAGCAGTACTTC	TRBV6-1	TRBJ2-7	once	NA
CASRITGYGYTF	TGTGCCAGCAGGATAACAGGGTATGGCTACACCTTC	TRBV28	TRBJ1-2	few	NA
CASSQLGQRHGYTF	TGTGCCAGCAGCCAATTGGGGCAAAGGCATGGCTACACCTTC	TRBV3-1/TRBV3-2	TRBJ1-2	NA	NA
CASRSLAGGLYEQYF	TGTGCCAGCAGGTCGCTAGCGGGAGGACTCTACGAGCAGTACTTC	TRBV27	TRBJ2-7	NA	TRBD2
CASSLLTSGSTDTQYF	TGTGCCAGCAGCTTATTAACTAGCGGTTCCACAGATACGCAGTATTTT	TRBV7-2	TRBJ2-3	many	TRBD2
CSASTTVDSPLHF	TGCAGTGCTAGTACTACGGTCGATTCACCCCTCCACTTT	TRBV20-1	TRBJ1-6	NA	NA
CASSVGGLVGEQFF	TGTGCCAGCAGCGTAGGGGGACTAGTGGGTGAGCAGTTCTTC	TRBV9	TRBJ2-1	NA	TRBD2
CASSQGGWRTRGETQYF	TGTGCCAGCTCACAGGGAGGATGGCGCACCAGGGGGGAGACCCAGTACTTC	TRBV18	TRBJ2-5	NA	NA
CASSLVQGDTEAFF	TGCGCCAGCAGCTTGGTACAGGGGGACACTGAAGCTTTCTTT	TRBV5-1	TRBJ1-1	NA	TRBD1
CASRLGTSGKVVSEQYF	TGTGCCAGCAGGCTAGGGACTAGCGGGAAAGTCGTGAGCGAGCAGTACTTC	TRBV28	TRBJ2-7	once	TRBD2
CASSGPPTAGGSSYEQYF	TGTGCCAGCAGTGGACCCCCTACCGCGGGCGGGAGCTCCTACGAGCAGTACTTC	TRBV28	TRBJ2-7	once	TRBD2
CASSLVGGNQPQHF	TGTGCCAGCAGCTTGGTAGGGGGCAATCAGCCCCAGCATTTT	TRBV5-6	TRBJ1-5	NA	NA
CASSLGTGGGELFF	TGTGCCAGCAGTCTCGGGACAGGGGGCGGGGAGCTGTTTTTT	TRBV27	TRBJ2-2	NA	TRBD1
CASSPLGDNYGYTF	TGTGCCAGCTCACCACTCGGGGATAACTATGGCTACACCTTC	TRBV18	TRBJ1-2	NA	NA
CASSLGAGNQPQHF	TGTGCCAGCAGTTTAGGGGCTGGCAATCAGCCCCAGCATTTT	TRBV6-6	TRBJ1-5	NA	NA
CASSRQGKADTQYF	TGTGCCAGCAGTCGTCAGGGTAAGGCAGATACGCAGTATTTT	TRBV5-6	TRBJ2-3	NA	NA
CASRQGPGETQYF	TGTGCCTCACGACAGGGGCCCGGAGAGACCCAGTACTTC	TRBV10-3	TRBJ2-5	NA	TRBD1
CATSDSTSGETQYF	TGTGCCACCAGTGACTCGACCTCAGGGGAGACCCAGTACTTC	TRBV24-1	TRBJ2-5	NA	NA
CASSYTTGTEQYF	TGTGCCAGCAGTTACACGACAGGGACCGAGCAGTACTTC	TRBV6-5	TRBJ2-7	NA	TRBD1
CASSNRLAGEETQYF	TGTGCCAGCAGCAATCGACTAGCGGGGGAAGAGACCCAGTACTTC	TRBV7-9	TRBJ2-5	NA	TRBD2
CASSWSAGPETQYF	TGTGCCAGTAGTTGGTCCGCGGGTCCAGAGACCCAGTACTTC	TRBV19	TRBJ2-5	NA	NA
CASSLRDRGPYNEQFF	TGTGCCAGCAGTTTAAGAGACAGGGGACCCTACAATGAGCAGTTCTTC	TRBV28	TRBJ2-1	NA	TRBD1
CSVANEQGAVNYGYTF	TGCAGCGTTGCTAATGAACAGGGGGCTGTTAACTATGGCTACACCTTC	TRBV29-1	TRBJ1-2	NA	TRBD1
CSASIRQGNSEAFF	TGCAGTGCTAGTATAAGACAGGGGAATTCTGAAGCTTTCTTT	TRBV20-1	TRBJ1-1	NA	TRBD1
CASSKQDTDTQYF	TGTGCCAGCAGTAAACAGGACACAGATACGCAGTATTTT	TRBV7-3	TRBJ2-3	NA	NA